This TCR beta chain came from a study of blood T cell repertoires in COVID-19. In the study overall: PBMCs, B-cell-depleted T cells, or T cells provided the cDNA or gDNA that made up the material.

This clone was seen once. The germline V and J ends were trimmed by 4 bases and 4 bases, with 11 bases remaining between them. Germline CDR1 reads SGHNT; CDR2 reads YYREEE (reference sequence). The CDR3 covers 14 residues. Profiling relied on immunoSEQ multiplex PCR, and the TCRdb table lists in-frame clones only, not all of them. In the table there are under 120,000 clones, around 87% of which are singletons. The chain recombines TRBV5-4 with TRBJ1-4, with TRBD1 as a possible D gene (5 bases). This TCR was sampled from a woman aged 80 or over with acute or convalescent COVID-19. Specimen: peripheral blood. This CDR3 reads CASSRSQGNEKLFF. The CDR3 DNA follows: TGTGCCAGCAGCCGATCGCAGGGTAATGAAAAACTGTTTTTT.